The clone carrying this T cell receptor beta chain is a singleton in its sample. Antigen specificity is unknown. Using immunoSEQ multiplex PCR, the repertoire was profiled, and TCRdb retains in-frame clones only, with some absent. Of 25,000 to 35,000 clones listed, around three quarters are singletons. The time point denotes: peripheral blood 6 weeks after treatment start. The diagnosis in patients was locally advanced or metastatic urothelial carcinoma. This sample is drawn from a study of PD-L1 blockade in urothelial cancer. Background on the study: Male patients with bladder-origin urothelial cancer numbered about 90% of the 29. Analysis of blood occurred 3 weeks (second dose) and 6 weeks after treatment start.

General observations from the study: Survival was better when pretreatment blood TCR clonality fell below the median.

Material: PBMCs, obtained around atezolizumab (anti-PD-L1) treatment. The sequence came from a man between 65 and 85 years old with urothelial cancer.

The CDR3 spells CASSTRQSGNTIYF. As DNA, the CDR3 is TGTGCCAGCAGCACCAGACAGTCCGGAAACACCATATATTTT. V usage is TRBV5-6 and J usage is TRBJ1-3, with D possibly being TRBD1 (5 bases). CDR3 size: 14 residues. Germline assignment: CDR1 SGHDT and CDR2 YYEEEE. Trimming removed 4 bases from V and 4 bases from J, with 12 bases in between.